The next 9 T cell receptor beta chains were all read from a single sample in a study of human T cells and chemical hapten exposure. Time point given: patch test 2, 6 weeks after DPC sensitization. Indicated treatment: therapeutic diphenylcyclopropenone sensitization with weekly scalp DPC. In TCRdb, the RACE reads were re-called with MiXCR into one record per CDR3 protein. The table records 350,000 to 400,000 distinct CDR3 sequences, roughly 6% of them present only once. Source: whole blood, taken in connection with sensitization to the hapten diphenylcyclopropenone (DPC). The receptors derive from a young woman with alopecia areata. Some clones in this sample may be carry-over from other donors' samples.

This clonotype was seen more than once but under ten times. The chain carries TRBV6-2 or TRBV6-3 and TRBJ2-3, with D perhaps matching TRBD2 (6 bases). With 5 bases removed from V and 6 bases from J, the gap between germline ends came to 15 bases. The CDR3 covers 14 residues. Germline values: CDR1 MNHEY, CDR2 SVGEGT. CDR3 amino acids: CASSLRGGFDTQYF. As DNA, the CDR3 is TGTGCCAGCAGTCTCCGGGGAGGTTTCGATACGCAGTATTTT.

This clonotype turned up a few times. This sequence joins TRBV29-1 and TRBJ2-7, with D maybe TRBD2 (7 bases). The CDR3 length is 12 residues. Trimming cost V 4 bases and J 6 bases, with 13 bases left between them. Germline V gene sequence: CDR1 SQVTM, CDR2 ANQGSEA. CDR3 residues: CSVAGGPREQYF. The CDR3, as DNA: TGCAGCGTTGCGGGGGGCCCTCGCGAGCAGTACTTC.

This clonotype occurred many times. The rearrangement joins TRBV18 to TRBJ1-3, with unresolved D. The CDR3 runs to 13 residues. Germline values: CDR1 KGHSH, CDR2 LQKENI. Trimming removed 0 bases at V and 6 bases at J, with 6 bases between. CDR3 sequence (DNA): TGTGCCAGCTCACCACCGTCGCAAAACACCATATATTTT. Its protein product is CASSPPSQNTIYF.

The genes are TRBV7-9 and TRBJ2-3; possible D gene TRBD1, 6 bases. Germline V CDR1 and CDR2: SEHNR, FQNEAQ (reference sequence). Trimming shortened V by 5 bases and J by 2 bases, and 14 bases separated the two germline ends. The CDR3 loop spans 15 amino acids. The CDR3 is CASSLGQSTTDTQYF. The CDR3 nucleotides are TGTGCCAGCAGCCTAGGACAGAGTACCACAGATACGCAGTATTTT. Based on the CDR3 plus reference TRBV7-9 and TRBJ2-3, the full variable domain is DTGVSQNPRHKITKRGQNVTFRCDPISEHNRLYWYRQTLGQGPEFLTYFQNEAQLEKSRLLSDRFSAERPKGSFSTLEIQRTEQGDSAMYLCASSLGQSTTDTQYFGPGTRLTVL.

This clonotype came up a few times. This rearrangement joins TRBV4-1 to TRBJ2-2, with TRBD1 as a possible D gene (6 bases). Germline CDR1 and CDR2: MGHRA and YSYEKL. The V and J ends lost 2 bases and 6 bases respectively, with 13 bases between them. The CDR3 length is 15 residues. The CDR3 region is CASSQNTGTPGELFF. CDR3 coding DNA: TGCGCCAGCAGCCAAAATACAGGGACCCCCGGGGAGCTGTTTTTT.

V usage is TRBV2 and J usage is TRBJ2-2; 15 bases are a match to TRBD2. J gave up 6 bases and V 8 bases, and 7 bases lay outside the gene matches. CDR1 SNHLY and CDR2 FYNNEI come from the germline V gene. The CDR3 has 16 residues. DNA for the CDR3: TGTGCCAGCGGGACTAGCGGGGGGCTCGTCCCCGGGGAGCTGTTTTTT. It is translated as CASGTSGGLVPGELFF.

This clonotype was counted at least ten times. The chain joins TRBV9 to TRBJ1-3; 7 positions match TRBD1. Looked up from germline, CDR1 is SGDLS and CDR2 is YYNGEE. The CDR3 has 15 residues. V trimming: 4 bases; J trimming: 4 bases; junction bases outside the gene matches: 8. CDR3 amino acids: CASSWSTGAGNTIYF. CDR3 coding DNA: TGTGCCAGCAGCTGGAGCACAGGGGCAGGAAACACCATATATTTT.

This clonotype was picked up a small number of times. The chain links TRBV27 to TRBJ1-1; TRBD1 might be the D (5 bases). This CDR3 comprises 14 residues. The germline V and J ends were trimmed by 5 bases and 11 bases, with 21 bases remaining between them. CDR1 and CDR2 (germline): MNHEY, SMNVEV (reference sequence). DNA for the CDR3: TGTGCCAGCAGTCCGCGGGAGGGGCCAAGATGGGCTTTCTTT. Translation: CASSPREGPRWAFF.

This clonotype occurred many times. This sequence joins TRBV5-1 and TRBJ2-7; D gene uncertain. CDR1 is SGHRS and CDR2 is YFSETQ in the germline V gene. The CDR3 totals 13 residues. The V and J ends lost 2 bases and 2 bases respectively, with 8 bases between them. The CDR3 sequence is CASSLGRTYEQYF. The DNA for the CDR3 is TGCGCCAGCAGCTTAGGCAGAACCTACGAGCAGTACTTC.